Below, one TCR beta chain is given with its context. This sample is drawn from a study of cytomegalovirus exposure and HLA in healthy donors. The CDR3 consists of 16 residues. Germline V gene sequence: CDR1 MDHEN, CDR2 SYDVKM. Trimming cost V 3 bases and J 7 bases; bases outside gene matches: 10. The table came from immunoSEQ multiplex PCR; TCRdb's copy has only in-frame clones and leaves some out. Among fewer than 350,000 clones listed, approximately 88% were seen once. V and J are TRBV28 and TRBJ1-5; the match to TRBD1 covers 9 bases. This sequence originates from a woman aged 18-29 years in good health and CMV-seronegative. Sequencing used PBMCs. The CDR3 sequence: CASSFGSTGGGQPQHF. In DNA form, the CDR3 reads TGTGCCAGCAGTTTTGGGTCAACAGGGGGCGGACAGCCCCAGCATTTT.